The T cell receptor beta chain under discussion was sequenced for a study of cytomegalovirus exposure and HLA in healthy donors. Study summary: A subsequent analysis reported that the approximately 120 validation repertoires were produced on the same platform that had also been used for the roughly 700 first-cohort repertoires. Overall study results and limits: Using the classifier, cytomegalovirus status was reportedly diagnosed with high specificity and sensitivity. There were over 150 TCR beta chains listed as cytomegalovirus-associated.

Sequencing used immunoSEQ multiplex PCR; TCRdb keeps in-frame clones, though not all of them. Found here are 110,000 to 150,000 clones, 85% to 90% of them singletons; the top ten hold less than 7%. Germline V CDR1 and CDR2: SQVTM, ANQGSEA. This CDR3 comprises 16 residues. V lost 2 bases and J lost 4; bases outside the gene matches: 10. A remark on this clone: The antigen is unknown.

This clonotype was sampled from a woman aged 25-40 years in good health and CMV-seropositive. The specimen was PBMCs. V is TRBV29-1 and J is TRBJ2-5; 10 nucleotides line up with TRBD2. The CDR3 here is CSVEFLAGGIGETQYF. The CDR3 coding sequence is TGCAGCGTTGAATTTTTAGCGGGGGGAATTGGAGAGACCCAGTACTTC. Together with reference TRBV29-1 and TRBJ2-5, the CDR3 gives the full variable domain: SAVISQKPSRDICQRGTSLTIQCQVDSQVTMMFWYRQQPGQSLTLIATANQGSEATYESGFVIDKFPISRPNLTFSTLTVSNMSPEDSSIYLCSVEFLAGGIGETQYFGPGTRLLVL.